What follows are 3 T cell receptor beta chains derived from one specimen sequenced in a study of regulatory T cells in long-lasting Graves disease. The time point is: newly diagnosed GD, antithyroid drugs for less than 3 months. There was RNA extracted from PBMCs, and the TCR library was made from it. Construction of TCR beta libraries relied on iRepertoire HTBI primers and on Arm-PCR targeting CDR3 regions. Each CDR3 protein gets one entry after TCRdb re-called the multiplex PCR reads with MiXCR. The repertoire holds about half a million distinct CDR3 sequences, with around 13% as singletons. The data were also submitted as part of a second study, on T cells in Graves' hyperthyroidism and ophthalmopathy.

The specimen comprised peripheral blood mononuclear cells (PBMCs), sampled at new diagnosis, from a patient treated with antithyroid drugs. Source of these receptors: a woman in her 30s with Graves disease.

This rearrangement joins TRBV9 to TRBJ1-1; D gene ambiguous. The ends were cut back, 0 bases at V and 7 bases at J, with 16 bases in the middle. This CDR3 has 15 amino acids. Germline V gene data show CDR1 as SGDLS and CDR2 as YYNGEE. This CDR3 reads CASSVVTASTSEAFF. The CDR3 DNA sequence: TGTGCCAGCAGCGTAGTAACCGCCTCGACGAGTGAAGCTTTCTTT.

This clonotype was seen ten or more times. V is TRBV2 and J is TRBJ2-7; 7 bases are a match to TRBD1. Germline CDR1 reads SNHLY; CDR2 reads FYNNEI. V lost 5 bases and J lost 7; bases outside the gene matches: 5. The CDR3 is made up of 12 amino acids. The CDR3 is CASSRGLGEQYF. The CDR3 region has the DNA TGTGCCAGCAGTAGGGGGCTGGGGGAGCAGTACTTC.

This clonotype occurred many times. Sequence at one end of the junction differs from germline and may be a read error. V usage is TRBV11-2 and J usage is TRBJ1-6; D unresolved. Germline V gene lookup returns CDR1 SGHAT and CDR2 FQNNGV. The CDR3 totals 13 residues. The CDR3 nucleotides are TGTGCCAGCAGTACTACTCCCAATTCACCCCGCCACTTT. It encodes CASSTTPNSPRHF.